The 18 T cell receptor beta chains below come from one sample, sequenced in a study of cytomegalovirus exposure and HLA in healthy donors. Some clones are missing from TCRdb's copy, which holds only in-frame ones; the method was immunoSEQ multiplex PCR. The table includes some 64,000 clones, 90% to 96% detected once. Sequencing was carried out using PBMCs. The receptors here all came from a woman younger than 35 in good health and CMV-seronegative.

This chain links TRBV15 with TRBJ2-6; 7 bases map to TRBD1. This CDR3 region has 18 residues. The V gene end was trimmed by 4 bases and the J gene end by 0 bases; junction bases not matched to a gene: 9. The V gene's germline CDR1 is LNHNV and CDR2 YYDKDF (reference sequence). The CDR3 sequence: CATSTGDSLSSGANVLTF. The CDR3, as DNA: TGTGCCACCAGCACCGGGGACAGCTTAAGCTCTGGGGCCAACGTCCTGACTTTC.

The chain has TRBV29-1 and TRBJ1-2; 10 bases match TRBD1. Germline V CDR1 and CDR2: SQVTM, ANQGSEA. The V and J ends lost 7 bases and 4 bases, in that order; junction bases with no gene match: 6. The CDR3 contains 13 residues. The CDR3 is CSAGTGDGYGYTF. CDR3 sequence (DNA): TGCAGCGCCGGGACAGGGGATGGCTATGGCTACACCTTC.

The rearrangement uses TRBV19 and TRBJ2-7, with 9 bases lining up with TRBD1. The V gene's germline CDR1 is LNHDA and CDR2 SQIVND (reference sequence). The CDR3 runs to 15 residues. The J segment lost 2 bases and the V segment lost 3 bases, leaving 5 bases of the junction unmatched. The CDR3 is CASSIWTGAAYEQYF. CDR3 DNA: TGTGCCAGTAGTATTTGGACAGGGGCCGCCTACGAGCAGTACTTC.

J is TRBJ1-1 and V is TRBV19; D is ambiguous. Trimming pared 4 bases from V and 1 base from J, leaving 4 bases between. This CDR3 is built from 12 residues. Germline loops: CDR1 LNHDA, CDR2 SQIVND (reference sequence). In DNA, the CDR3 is TGTGCCAGTAGTACGAGGAACACTGAAGCTTTCTTT. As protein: CASSTRNTEAFF.

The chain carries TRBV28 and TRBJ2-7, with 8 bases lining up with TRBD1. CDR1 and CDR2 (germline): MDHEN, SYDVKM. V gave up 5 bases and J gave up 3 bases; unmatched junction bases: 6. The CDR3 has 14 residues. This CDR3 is CASSNQGQGYEQYF. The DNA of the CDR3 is TGTGCCAGCAGTAACCAAGGACAGGGCTACGAGCAGTACTTC.

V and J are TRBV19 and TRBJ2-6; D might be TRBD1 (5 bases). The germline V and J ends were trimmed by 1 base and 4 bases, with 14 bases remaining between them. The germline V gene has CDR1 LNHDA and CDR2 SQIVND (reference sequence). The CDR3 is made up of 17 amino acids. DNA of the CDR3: TGTGCCAGTAGTATAGTTCAGGGATTAGTGGGGGCCAACGTCCTGACTTTC. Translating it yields CASSIVQGLVGANVLTF.

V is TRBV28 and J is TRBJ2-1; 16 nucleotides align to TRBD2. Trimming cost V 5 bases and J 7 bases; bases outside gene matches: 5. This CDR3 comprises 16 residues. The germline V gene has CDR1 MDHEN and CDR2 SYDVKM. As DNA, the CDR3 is TGTGCCAGCAGTCAGGGACTAGCGGGGGGGCTTAATGAGCAGTTCTTC. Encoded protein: CASSQGLAGGLNEQFF.

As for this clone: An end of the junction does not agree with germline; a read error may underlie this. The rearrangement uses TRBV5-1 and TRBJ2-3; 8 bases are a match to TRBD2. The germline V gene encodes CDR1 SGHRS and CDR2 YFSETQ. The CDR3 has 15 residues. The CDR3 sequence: CASSLVAGTTDTQYF. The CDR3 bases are TGCGCCAGCAGTTTGGTAGCGGGGACCACAGATACGCAGTATTTT.

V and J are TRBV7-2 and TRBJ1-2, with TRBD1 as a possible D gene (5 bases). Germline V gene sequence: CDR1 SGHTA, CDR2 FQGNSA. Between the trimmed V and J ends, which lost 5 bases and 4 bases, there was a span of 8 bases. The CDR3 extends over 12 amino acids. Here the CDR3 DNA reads TGTGCCAGCAGCCAAACAGGCTATGGCTACACCTTC. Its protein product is CASSQTGYGYTF.

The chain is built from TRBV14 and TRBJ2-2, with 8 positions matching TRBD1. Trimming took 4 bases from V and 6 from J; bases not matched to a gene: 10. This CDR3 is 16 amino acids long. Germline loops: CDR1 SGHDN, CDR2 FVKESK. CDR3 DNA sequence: TGTGCCAGCAGCCCCTTAGCAGGGGGCGAGGCCGGGGAGCTGTTTTTT. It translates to CASSPLAGGEAGELFF.

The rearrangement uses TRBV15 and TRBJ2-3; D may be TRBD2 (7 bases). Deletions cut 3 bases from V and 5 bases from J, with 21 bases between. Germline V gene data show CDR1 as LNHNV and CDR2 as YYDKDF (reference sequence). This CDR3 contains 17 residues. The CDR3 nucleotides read TGTGCCACCAGCAGGGGGGGCGGGAGCCCCGGAGGAGATACGCAGTATTTT. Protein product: CATSRGGGSPGGDTQYF.

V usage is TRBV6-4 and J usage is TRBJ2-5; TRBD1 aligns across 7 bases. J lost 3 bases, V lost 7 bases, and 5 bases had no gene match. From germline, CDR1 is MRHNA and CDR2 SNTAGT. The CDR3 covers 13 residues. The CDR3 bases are TGTGCCAGCACAGACAGGGACAAAGAGACCCAGTACTTC. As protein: CASTDRDKETQYF.

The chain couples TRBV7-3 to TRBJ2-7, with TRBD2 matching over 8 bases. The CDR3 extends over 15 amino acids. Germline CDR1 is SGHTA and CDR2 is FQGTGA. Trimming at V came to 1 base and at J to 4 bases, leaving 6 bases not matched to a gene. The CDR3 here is CASSLMAGRGYEQYF. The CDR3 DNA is TGTGCCAGCAGCTTAATGGCCGGGAGGGGATACGAGCAGTACTTC.

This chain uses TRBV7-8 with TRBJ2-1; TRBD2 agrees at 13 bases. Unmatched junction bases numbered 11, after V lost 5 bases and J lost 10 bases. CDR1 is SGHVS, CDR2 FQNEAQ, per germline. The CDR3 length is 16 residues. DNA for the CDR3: TGTGCCAGCAGCATGCAACTAGCGGGGGGGCCGCGGGAGCAGTTCTTC. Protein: CASSMQLAGGPREQFF.

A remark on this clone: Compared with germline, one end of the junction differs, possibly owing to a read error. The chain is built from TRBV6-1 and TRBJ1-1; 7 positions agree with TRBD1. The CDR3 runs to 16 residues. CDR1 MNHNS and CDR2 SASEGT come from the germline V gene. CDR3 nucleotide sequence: TGTGCCAGCAGTCAAGCCGGGGACAGTTGGACCCCGGTGGCTTTCTTT. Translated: CASSQAGDSWTPVAFF.

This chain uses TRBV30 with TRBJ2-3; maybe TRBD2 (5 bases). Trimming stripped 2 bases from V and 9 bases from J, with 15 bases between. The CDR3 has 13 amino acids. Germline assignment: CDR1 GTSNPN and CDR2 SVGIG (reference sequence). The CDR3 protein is CAWSLRLEGTQYF. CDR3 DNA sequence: TGTGCCTGGAGTTTACGACTCGAGGGAACGCAGTATTTT.

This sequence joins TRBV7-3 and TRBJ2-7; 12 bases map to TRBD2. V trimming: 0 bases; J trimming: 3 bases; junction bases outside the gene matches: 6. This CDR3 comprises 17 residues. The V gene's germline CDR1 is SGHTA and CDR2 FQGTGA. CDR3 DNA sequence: TGTGCCAGCAGCTTAACGTTGGCTAGCGGGAGGGGCTACGAGCAGTACTTC. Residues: CASSLTLASGRGYEQYF.

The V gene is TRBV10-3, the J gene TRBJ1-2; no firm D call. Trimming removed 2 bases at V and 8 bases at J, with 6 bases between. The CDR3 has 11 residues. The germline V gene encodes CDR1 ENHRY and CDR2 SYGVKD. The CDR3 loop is CAISEEAGYTF. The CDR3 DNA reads TGTGCCATCAGTGAGGAGGCAGGCTACACCTTC.